This T cell receptor (beta chain) was observed in a study of OX40 agonist ivuxolimab in advanced cancers. TCRdb's table, derived via immunoSEQ multiplex PCR, lists solely in-frame clones and lacks some. The sample yields around 62,000 clones, 84% seen once. Germline V gene sequence: CDR1 SNHLY, CDR2 FYNNEI. The CDR3 contains 15 residues. V lost 7 bases, J lost 4 bases, and 17 bases lay in between. The sequence was obtained from an adult with an advanced solid tumor such as melanoma, head and neck, liver or kidney cancer. The chain has TRBV2 and TRBJ2-1, with D perhaps given as TRBD1 or TRBD2 (5 bases each). The sample consisted of CD4+ or CD8+ T cells sorted from blood, taken in a trial of the OX40 agonist ivuxolimab. CDR3 nucleotides: TGTGCCAGCAATCTCCAAGGGACGGGATACAATGAGCAGTTCTTC. Its protein product is CASNLQGTGYNEQFF.